A selection of T cell receptor beta chains follows, all from one sample in a study of sequential checkpoint blockade in melanoma. TCRdb's copy holds only in-frame clones and misses some; the assay was immunoSEQ multiplex PCR. The sample comprises under 25,000 clones, just under 75% of which are singletons, and roughly 22% rests with the top ten. Sample: CD8+ T cells sorted from blood (inferred from file names), taken from a patient given nivolumab and ipilimumab in sequence. These receptor sequences come from a human donor with melanoma. Both conserved end residues are part of each CDR3. Each record gives: V gene, D gene, clone size, J gene, CDR3 protein, CDR3 DNA. A D gene is named only where the DNA matches it firmly. Clone size is shown for a subset of rows, as once, few, many or a class of expanded clone.

v_gene: TRBV6-5
d_gene: -
abundance: -
j_gene: TRBJ1-6
CDR3aa: CASSEPGFALTPLHF
CDR3nt: TGTGCCAGCAGCGAACCGGGATTTGCATTGACACCCCTCCACTTT

v_gene: TRBV5-4
d_gene: -
abundance: -
j_gene: TRBJ1-2
CDR3aa: CASSFDNNYGYTF
CDR3nt: TGTGCCAGCAGCTTTGACAATAACTATGGCTACACCTTC

v_gene: TRBV6-5
d_gene: -
abundance: -
j_gene: TRBJ1-1
CDR3aa: CASSSLRGWNTEAFF
CDR3nt: TGTGCCAGCAGTTCCCTGCGGGGCTGGAACACTGAAGCTTTCTTT

v_gene: TRBV11-2
d_gene: TRBD2
abundance: -
j_gene: TRBJ2-7
CDR3aa: CASSLEGLAVYEQYF
CDR3nt: TGTGCCAGCAGCTTAGAGGGACTAGCGGTCTACGAGCAGTACTTC

v_gene: TRBV6-4
d_gene: TRBD2
abundance: few
j_gene: TRBJ2-2
CDR3aa: CASSPLAGGDTGELFF
CDR3nt: TGTGCCAGCAGCCCATTAGCGGGAGGGGACACCGGGGAGCTGTTTTTT

v_gene: TRBV9
d_gene: TRBD2
abundance: -
j_gene: TRBJ2-7
CDR3aa: CAPAVVLAGGSYEQYF
CDR3nt: TGTGCCCCAGCGGTGGTACTAGCGGGAGGTTCCTACGAGCAGTACTTC

v_gene: TRBV5-6
d_gene: -
abundance: -
j_gene: TRBJ1-2
CDR3aa: CASSSGAAPNYGYTF
CDR3nt: TGTGCCAGCAGCAGTGGCGCGGCTCCTAACTATGGCTACACCTTC

v_gene: TRBV27
d_gene: TRBD1
abundance: once
j_gene: TRBJ1-5
CDR3aa: CASSLSGQAIFGNQPQHF
CDR3nt: TGTGCCAGCAGTTTGTCGGGACAGGCGATTTTTGGCAATCAGCCCCAGCATTTT

v_gene: TRBV10-2
d_gene: -
abundance: -
j_gene: TRBJ1-2
CDR3aa: CASSEGIWGGRTGYTF
CDR3nt: TGCGCCAGCAGTGAGGGTATATGGGGGGGCCGGACTGGCTACACCTTC

v_gene: TRBV28
d_gene: TRBD1
abundance: -
j_gene: TRBJ2-1
CDR3aa: CASSSYYRGESNEQFF
CDR3nt: TGTGCCAGCAGTTCCTATTACAGGGGCGAGAGCAATGAGCAGTTCTTC

v_gene: TRBV4-2
d_gene: -
abundance: -
j_gene: TRBJ1-3
CDR3aa: CASSQDSSGLNRWNTIYF
CDR3nt: TGTGCCAGCAGCCAAGATTCTTCAGGACTGAATCGCTGGAACACCATATATTTT

v_gene: TRBV5-1
d_gene: TRBD1
abundance: few
j_gene: TRBJ2-3
CDR3aa: CASRDRGQGDTQYF
CDR3nt: TGCGCCAGTCGGGACAGGGGACAGGGGGATACGCAGTATTTT

v_gene: TRBV27
d_gene: TRBD1
abundance: -
j_gene: TRBJ2-2
CDR3aa: CASSLSIGQGLSGELFF
CDR3nt: TGTGCCAGCAGTTTATCGATAGGACAGGGGTTGTCCGGGGAGCTGTTTTTT

v_gene: TRBV7-9
d_gene: TRBD2
abundance: -
j_gene: TRBJ2-1
CDR3aa: CASSPGTSGNEQFF
CDR3nt: TGTGCCAGCAGCCCCGGGACTAGCGGAAATGAGCAGTTCTTC

v_gene: TRBV14
d_gene: TRBD1
abundance: few
j_gene: TRBJ2-2
CDR3aa: CASSQGAGGYTGELFF
CDR3nt: TGTGCCAGCAGCCAAGGCGCAGGGGGCTACACCGGGGAGCTGTTTTTT

v_gene: TRBV4-1
d_gene: TRBD2
abundance: -
j_gene: TRBJ2-7
CDR3aa: CASSQGASGSYEQYF
CDR3nt: TGCGCCAGCAGCCAAGGAGCTAGCGGCTCCTACGAGCAGTACTTC

v_gene: TRBV5-1
d_gene: TRBD1
abundance: -
j_gene: TRBJ2-7
CDR3aa: CASTLGTGSYEQYF
CDR3nt: TGCGCCAGCACCCTAGGGACAGGGTCCTACGAGCAGTACTTC

v_gene: TRBV19
d_gene: TRBD2
abundance: -
j_gene: TRBJ2-2
CDR3aa: CASSIRGGAAGELFF
CDR3nt: TGTGCCAGTAGTATCCGGGGGGGGGCCGCCGGGGAGCTGTTTTTT

v_gene: TRBV25-1
d_gene: -
abundance: -
j_gene: TRBJ2-7
CDR3aa: CASSLGAGREQYF
CDR3nt: TGTGCCAGCAGCCTAGGGGCGGGGAGAGAGCAGTACTTC

v_gene: TRBV7-2
d_gene: -
abundance: few
j_gene: TRBJ2-7
CDR3aa: CASSQAVVSSYEQYF
CDR3nt: TGCGCCAGCAGCCAAGCTGTAGTGTCCTCCTACGAGCAGTACTTC

v_gene: TRBV7-2
d_gene: -
abundance: -
j_gene: TRBJ2-7
CDR3aa: CASSFFGSKYEQYF
CDR3nt: TGTGCCAGCAGCTTTTTCGGGAGTAAGTACGAGCAGTACTTC

v_gene: TRBV27
d_gene: -
abundance: -
j_gene: TRBJ2-1
CDR3aa: CASSPYPWWNEQFF
CDR3nt: TGTGCCAGCAGTCCCTACCCCTGGTGGAATGAGCAGTTCTTC

v_gene: TRBV7-8
d_gene: -
abundance: few
j_gene: TRBJ1-6
CDR3aa: CASSDSGLNSPLHF
CDR3nt: TGTGCCAGCAGCGATAGCGGACTTAATTCACCCCTCCACTTT

v_gene: TRBV7-2
d_gene: -
abundance: -
j_gene: TRBJ2-3
CDR3aa: CASSLAPTGEEDTQYF
CDR3nt: TGTGCCAGCAGCTTAGCGCCCACAGGGGAGGAGGATACGCAGTATTTT

v_gene: TRBV7-9
d_gene: -
abundance: -
j_gene: TRBJ1-1
CDR3aa: CASSSGYEAFF
CDR3nt: TGTGCCAGCAGCTCAGGGTACGAAGCTTTCTTT